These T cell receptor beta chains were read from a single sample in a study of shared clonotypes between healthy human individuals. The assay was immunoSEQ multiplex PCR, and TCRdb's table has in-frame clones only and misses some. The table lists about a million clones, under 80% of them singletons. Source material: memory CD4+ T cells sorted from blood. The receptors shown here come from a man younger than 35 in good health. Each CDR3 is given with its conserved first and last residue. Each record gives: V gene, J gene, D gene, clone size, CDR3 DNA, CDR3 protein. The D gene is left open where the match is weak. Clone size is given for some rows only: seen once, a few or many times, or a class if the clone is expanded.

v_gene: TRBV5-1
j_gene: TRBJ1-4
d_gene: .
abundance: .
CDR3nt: TGCGCCAGCAGCCCCGAAAATAATGAAAAACTGTTTTTT
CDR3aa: CASSPENNEKLFF

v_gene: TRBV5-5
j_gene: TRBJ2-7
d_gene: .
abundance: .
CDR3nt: TGTGCCAGCAGCTTCAATCCCACAGGGACTGCCTACGAGCAGTACTTC
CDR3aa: CASSFNPTGTAYEQYF

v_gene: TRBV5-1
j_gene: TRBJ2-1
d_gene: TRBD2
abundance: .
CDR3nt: TGCGCCAGCAGCTGGGAGCAAACGGGAGGCAATGAGCAGTTCTTC
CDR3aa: CASSWEQTGGNEQFF

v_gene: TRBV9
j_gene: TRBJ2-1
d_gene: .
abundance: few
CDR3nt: TGTGCCAGCAGCGTAGCGGGGAGCGGCAATGAGCAGTTCTTC
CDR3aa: CASSVAGSGNEQFF

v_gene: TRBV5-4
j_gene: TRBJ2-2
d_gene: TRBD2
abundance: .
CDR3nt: TGTGCCAGCAGCTTGGGACTAGCGGGAGGGATCGGCGGGGAGCTGTTTTTT
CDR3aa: CASSLGLAGGIGGELFF

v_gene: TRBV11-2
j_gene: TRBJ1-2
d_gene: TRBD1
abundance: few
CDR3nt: TGTGCCAGCAGCCCGATCGTACAGGGGGGTACTGGCTACACCTTC
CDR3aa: CASSPIVQGGTGYTF

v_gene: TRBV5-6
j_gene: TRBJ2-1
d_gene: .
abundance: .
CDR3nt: TGTGCCAGCAGCCGGACGGGGGTTTCCGATGAGCAGTTCTTC
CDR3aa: CASSRTGVSDEQFF

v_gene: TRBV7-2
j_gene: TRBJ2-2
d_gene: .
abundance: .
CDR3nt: TGTGCCAGCAGCCCGAGTCCGGACACCGGGGAGCTGTTTTTT
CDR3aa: CASSPSPDTGELFF

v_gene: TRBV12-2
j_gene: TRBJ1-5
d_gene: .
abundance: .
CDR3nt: TGTGCAAGTCGCGCAACCTCAAATGGGAGGTGGGTAGCGGCTAGCAATCAGCCCCAGCATTTT
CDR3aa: CASRATSNGRWVAASNQPQHF

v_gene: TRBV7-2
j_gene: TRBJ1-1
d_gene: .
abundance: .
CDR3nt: TGTGCCAGCAGCTTATCGGGGGGAGTGACTGAAGCTTTCTTT
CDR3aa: CASSLSGGVTEAFF

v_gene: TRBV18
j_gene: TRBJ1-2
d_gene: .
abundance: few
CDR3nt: TGTGCCAGCTCACCGGGCCCCGCGACGGGTGGCTACACCTTC
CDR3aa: CASSPGPATGGYTF

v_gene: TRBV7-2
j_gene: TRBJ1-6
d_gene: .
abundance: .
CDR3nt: TGTGCCAGCAGCTTAAGCCCACAGGCGGCTGTGTTGTCCCTCCACTTT
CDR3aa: CASSLSPQAAVLSLHF

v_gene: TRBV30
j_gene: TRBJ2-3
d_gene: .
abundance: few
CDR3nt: TGTGCCTGGAACCGAGACACAGATACGCAGTATTTT
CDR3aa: CAWNRDTDTQYF

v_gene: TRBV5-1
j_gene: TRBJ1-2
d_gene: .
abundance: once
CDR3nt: TGCGCCAGCAGCGGACGGACGGATAGCTATGGCTACACCTTC
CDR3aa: CASSGRTDSYGYTF

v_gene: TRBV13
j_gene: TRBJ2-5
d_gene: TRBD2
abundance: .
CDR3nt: TGTGCCAGCAGCTTATATGCTAGCGGGCGGGGGGAGACCCAGTACTTC
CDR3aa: CASSLYASGRGETQYF

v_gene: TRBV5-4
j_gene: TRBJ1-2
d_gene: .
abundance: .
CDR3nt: TGTGCCAGCAGCCCTGACCCAAACAAGAACTATGGCTACACCTTC
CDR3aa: CASSPDPNKNYGYTF

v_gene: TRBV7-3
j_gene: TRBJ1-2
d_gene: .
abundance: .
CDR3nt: TGTGCCAGCAGCTTAACGGGGACAAGCTATGGCTACACCTTC
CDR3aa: CASSLTGTSYGYTF

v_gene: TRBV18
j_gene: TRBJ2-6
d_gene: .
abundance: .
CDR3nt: TGTGCCAGCTCACCTAGGACTGCTGGGGCCAACGTCCTGACTTTC
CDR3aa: CASSPRTAGANVLTF

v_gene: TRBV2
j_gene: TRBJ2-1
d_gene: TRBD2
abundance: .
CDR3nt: TGTGCCAGCAGTGGTGGGACTAGCGGATCCAATGAGCAGTTCTTC
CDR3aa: CASSGGTSGSNEQFF

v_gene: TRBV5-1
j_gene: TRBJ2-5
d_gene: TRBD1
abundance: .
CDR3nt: TGCGCCAGCAGCCCGGGGTCGACCGGGACAGGGGGCCAAGAGACCCAGTACTTC
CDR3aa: CASSPGSTGTGGQETQYF

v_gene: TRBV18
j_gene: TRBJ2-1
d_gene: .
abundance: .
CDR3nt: TGTGCCAGCTCACCAGCGGGGCAGACCAATGAGCAGTTCTTC
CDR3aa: CASSPAGQTNEQFF

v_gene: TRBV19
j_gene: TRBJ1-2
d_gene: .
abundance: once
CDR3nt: TGTGCCAGTAGTTTACAGGGATATGACGGCTACACCTTC
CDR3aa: CASSLQGYDGYTF

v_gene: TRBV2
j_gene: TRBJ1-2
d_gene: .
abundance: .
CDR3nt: TGTGCCAGCAGTGAAGAGGGGAACTATGGCTACACCTTC
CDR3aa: CASSEEGNYGYTF

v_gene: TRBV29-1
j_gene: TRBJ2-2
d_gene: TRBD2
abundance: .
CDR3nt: TGCAGCGCCGCCGGGACTAGCGGAAACACCGGGGAGCTGTTTTTT
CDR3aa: CSAAGTSGNTGELFF

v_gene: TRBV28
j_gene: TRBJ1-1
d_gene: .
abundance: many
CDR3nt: TGTGCCAGCAGTTTGGGCGCCAGGGCGAACACTGAAGCTTTCTTT
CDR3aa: CASSLGARANTEAFF

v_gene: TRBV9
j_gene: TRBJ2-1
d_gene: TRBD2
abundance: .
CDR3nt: TGTGCCAGCAGCGTTAGCGGGAGCGGGGTCAATGAGCAGTTCTTC
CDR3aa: CASSVSGSGVNEQFF

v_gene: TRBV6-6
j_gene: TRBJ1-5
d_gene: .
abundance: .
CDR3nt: TGTGCCAGCAGCCCTGAGGGGAATAGCAATCAGCCCCAGCATTTT
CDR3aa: CASSPEGNSNQPQHF

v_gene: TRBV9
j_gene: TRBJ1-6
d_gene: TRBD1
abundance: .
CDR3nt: TGTGCCAGCAGCACCCACGACAGGGTAGGGACCTATAATTCACCCCTCCACTTT
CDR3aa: CASSTHDRVGTYNSPLHF

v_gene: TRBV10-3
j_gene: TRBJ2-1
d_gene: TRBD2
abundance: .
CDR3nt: TGTGCCATCAGCCCCGCGAGCGGGAGGGCCGGAGAGCAGTTCTTC
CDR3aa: CAISPASGRAGEQFF